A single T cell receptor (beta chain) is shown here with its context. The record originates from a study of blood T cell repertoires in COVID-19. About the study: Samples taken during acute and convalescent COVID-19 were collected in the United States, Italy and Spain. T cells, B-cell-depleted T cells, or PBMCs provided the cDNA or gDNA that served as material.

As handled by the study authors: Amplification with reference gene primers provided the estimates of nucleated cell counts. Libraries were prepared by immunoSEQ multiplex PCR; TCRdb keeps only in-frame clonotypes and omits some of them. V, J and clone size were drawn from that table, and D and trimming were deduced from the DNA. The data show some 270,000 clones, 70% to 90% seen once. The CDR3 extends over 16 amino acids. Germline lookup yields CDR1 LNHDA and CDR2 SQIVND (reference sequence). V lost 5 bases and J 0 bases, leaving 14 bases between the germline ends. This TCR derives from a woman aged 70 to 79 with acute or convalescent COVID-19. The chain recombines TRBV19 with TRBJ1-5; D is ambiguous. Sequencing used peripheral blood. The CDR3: CASSSPMRASNQPQHF. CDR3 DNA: TGTGCCAGTAGTTCCCCGATGAGGGCTAGCAATCAGCCCCAGCATTTT.